Listed below are T cell receptor beta chains from one sample, sequenced in a study of regulatory T cells in long-lasting Graves disease. TCRdb fed the multiplex PCR reads into MiXCR, producing one record per CDR3 protein. The sample holds about 220,000 distinct CDR3 sequences, approximately 18% seen once. These data also formed part of another study, on T cells in Graves' hyperthyroidism and ophthalmopathy.

This sample comprised peripheral blood mononuclear cells (PBMCs), obtained at new diagnosis, from a patient treated with antithyroid drugs. The receptors here all came from a woman aged 25 to 39 with Graves disease. The CDR3 runs from the conserved cysteine through the conserved F or W. The order of the fields is CDR3 protein, D gene, V gene, J gene. A D gene is named only where the DNA matches it firmly.

CASLREGNYGYTF	.	TRBV5-4	TRBJ1-2
CASSGEGGSQHF	.	TRBV3-1	TRBJ1-5
CSAREGTELYEQYF	.	TRBV20-1	TRBJ2-7
CASSRTGFSGANVLTF	.	TRBV12-3/TRBV12-4	TRBJ2-6
CSVEWDYSLGQQYF	TRBD2	TRBV29-1	TRBJ2-7
CASSDPGRPTDTQYF	TRBD2	TRBV2	TRBJ2-3
CASSLSRLRGANVLTF	.	TRBV27	TRBJ2-6
CSASRLAGVLYEQYF	TRBD2	TRBV20-1	TRBJ2-7
CASSLSGFGYTF	.	TRBV28	TRBJ1-2
CASGESGGTTDTQYF	.	TRBV13	TRBJ2-3
CASSLIAGGRTDTQYF	TRBD2	TRBV5-4	TRBJ2-3
CASSPQMEPTYGYTF	.	TRBV6-1	TRBJ1-2
CSAWGGTSGNVGIQYF	TRBD2	TRBV20-1	TRBJ2-4
CASRDPGTEAFF	.	TRBV2	TRBJ1-1
CATSRDSGATSPLHF	.	TRBV15	TRBJ1-6
CASSSDREAYQPQHF	TRBD1	TRBV28	TRBJ1-5
CASSLNHLTSPGELFF	.	TRBV7-6	TRBJ2-2
CASSQDLTGTTDTQYF	.	TRBV3-1	TRBJ2-3
CASSLYRGALRTQHF	TRBD1	TRBV27	TRBJ1-5
CASSLRRNEKLFF	.	TRBV12-3/TRBV12-4	TRBJ1-4
CASSALGSLHF	.	TRBV7-9	TRBJ1-6
CASSLVPGVNTEAFF	.	TRBV5-6	TRBJ1-1
CASRGGSGSLSYEQYF	TRBD2	TRBV5-1	TRBJ2-7
CASSLFYEQFF	.	TRBV7-2	TRBJ2-1
CASSPGFSGYTF	.	TRBV11-2	TRBJ1-2
CASSLGVPMNTEAFF	.	TRBV11-2	TRBJ1-1
CASNRDTDTQYF	.	TRBV7-9	TRBJ2-3
CASSLAGRSYEQYF	.	TRBV7-2	TRBJ2-7